The following is a T cell receptor (beta chain) sequence with its context. Its specificity is not known. The repertoire was sequenced with immunoSEQ multiplex PCR; TCRdb's copy has only in-frame clones and lacks some. The sample holds 120,000 or so clones; 85% to 90% are singletons and the top ten take roughly a quarter. Germline V lookup: CDR1 MNHEY, CDR2 SVGEGT. CDR3 length equals 15 residues. The V end was cut by 4 bases, the J end by 1 base, with 13 bases between. This sample was taken from a study of T cell responses to AZD1222 COVID-19 vaccine. Broader study findings: Close to half of spike-specific TCRs reportedly recognize unmutated variant regions.

The chain employs TRBV6-2 or TRBV6-3 and TRBJ1-1, with unresolved D. The sequences come from peripheral blood, collected on day 0 of AZD1222 vaccination. The receptor was derived from an adult in good health. The DNA for the CDR3 is TGTGCCAGCAGTTCCTTCGGACGGGAGAACACTGAAGCTTTCTTT. This encodes CASSSFGRENTEAFF.